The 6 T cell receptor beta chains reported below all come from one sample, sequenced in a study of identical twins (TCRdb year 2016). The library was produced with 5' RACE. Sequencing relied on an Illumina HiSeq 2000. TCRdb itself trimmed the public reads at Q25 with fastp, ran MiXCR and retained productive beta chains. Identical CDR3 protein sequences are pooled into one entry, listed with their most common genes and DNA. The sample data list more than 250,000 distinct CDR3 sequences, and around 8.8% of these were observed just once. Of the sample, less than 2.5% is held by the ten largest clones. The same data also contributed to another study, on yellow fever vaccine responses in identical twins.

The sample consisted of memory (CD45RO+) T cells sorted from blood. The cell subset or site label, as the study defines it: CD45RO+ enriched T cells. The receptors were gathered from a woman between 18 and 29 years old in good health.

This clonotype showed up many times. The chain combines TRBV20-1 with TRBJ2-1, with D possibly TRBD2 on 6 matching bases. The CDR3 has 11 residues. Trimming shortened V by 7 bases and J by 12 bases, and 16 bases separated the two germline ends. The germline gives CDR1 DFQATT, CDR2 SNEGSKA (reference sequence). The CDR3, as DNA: TGCAGTGTTTGGGCGGGACTGACGCAGTTCTTC. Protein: CSVWAGLTQFF.

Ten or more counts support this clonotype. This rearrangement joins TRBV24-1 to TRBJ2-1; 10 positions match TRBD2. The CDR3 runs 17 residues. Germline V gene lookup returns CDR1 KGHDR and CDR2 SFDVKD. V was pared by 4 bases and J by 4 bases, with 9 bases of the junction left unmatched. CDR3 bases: TGTGCCACCAGTGACCCTGGACTAGCGGAGGCTTACAATGAGCAGTTCTTC. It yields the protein CATSDPGLAEAYNEQFF.

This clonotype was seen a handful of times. CDR3 sequence reads: CSATQLGTLRGTSNENEQFF. The CDR3 bases are TGCAGTGCCACACAGTTAGGGACTCTTCGGGGGACTTCGAATGAGAATGAGCAGTTCTTC. V is TRBV20-1 and J is TRBJ2-1; TRBD2 is a possible D gene (6 bases). CDR3 size: 20 residues. V dropped 6 bases and J dropped 7 bases, with 37 bases sitting between them. From germline, CDR1 is DFQATT and CDR2 SNEGSKA (reference sequence).

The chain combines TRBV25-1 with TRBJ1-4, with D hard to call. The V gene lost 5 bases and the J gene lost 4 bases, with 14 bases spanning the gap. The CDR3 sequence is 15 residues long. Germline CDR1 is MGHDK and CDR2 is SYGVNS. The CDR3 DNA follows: TGTGCCAGCAGTCAATCCGCGGATTATAATGAAAAACTGTTTTTT. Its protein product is CASSQSADYNEKLFF.

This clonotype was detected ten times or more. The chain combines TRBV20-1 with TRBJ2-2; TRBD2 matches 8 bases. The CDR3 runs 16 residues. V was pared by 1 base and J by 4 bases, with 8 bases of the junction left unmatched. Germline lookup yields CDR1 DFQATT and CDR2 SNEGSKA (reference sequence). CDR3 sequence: CSARAASGGITGELFF. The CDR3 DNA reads TGCAGTGCTAGAGCTGCCAGCGGGGGAATCACCGGGGAGCTGTTTTTT.

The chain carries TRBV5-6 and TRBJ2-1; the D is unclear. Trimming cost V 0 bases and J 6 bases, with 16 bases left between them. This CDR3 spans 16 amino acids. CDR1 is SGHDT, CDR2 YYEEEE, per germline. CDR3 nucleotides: TGTGCCAGCAGCTTGGTGGTGGAGATAGGTTTCAATGAGCAGTTCTTC. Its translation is CASSLVVEIGFNEQFF.